This T cell receptor (beta chain) is from a study of blood T cells in healthy people across ages. In the study overall: In model experiments, template switching was able to capture about one barcoded beta molecule for every two T cells that were present. Study-level points and caveats: Per million T cells, TCR beta diversity dropped about linearly as age rose. Researchers report that TCR beta diversity correlated strongly with naive T cell percentage. Versus aged donors, long-lived donors had higher diversity and more naive CD4+ cells.

It was with a sample-barcoded 5' primer and a J-beta primer mix that a second PCR of about 6 to 12 cycles was run. TCRdb re-derived calls from the 5' RACE reads in MiXCR, one entry per CDR3 protein. The top ten clones hold around 15% of a sample with 850,000 to 1,000,000 distinct CDR3 sequences, under 50% of them seen once. This clonotype was seen a handful of times. Its specificity is not known. The CDR3 covers 14 residues. V was cut by 5 bases and J by 2 bases, with 13 bases left in between. This chain joins TRBV12-3 or TRBV12-4 and TRBJ2-7; D remains unclear. Sequencing was performed on blood. The TCR originated in a man aged 25-45 years in good health. The CDR3 sequence is CASSPYSGAYEQYF. The CDR3, as DNA: TGTGCCAGCAGTCCTTACAGTGGGGCCTACGAGCAGTACTTC.